The entry that follows covers one T cell receptor beta chain sequence. This sample was taken from a study of blood T cell repertoires in COVID-19. On the study more broadly: Both acute and convalescent COVID-19 samples were obtained from the United States, Italy and Spain. The cDNA or gDNA used as material had been derived from T cells, B-cell-depleted T cells, or PBMCs.

The repertoire was sequenced with immunoSEQ multiplex PCR; TCRdb's copy has only in-frame clones and lacks some. Of approximately 190,000 clones in the sample, 75% to 95% were seen once. The germline V gene encodes CDR1 KGHSH and CDR2 LQKENI. The CDR3 has 14 amino acids. V lost 1 base and J 4 bases, leaving 10 bases between the germline ends. The rearrangement links TRBV18 to TRBJ2-5; D might be TRBD2 (5 bases). This TCR derives from a man aged 50-59 years with acute or convalescent COVID-19. The specimen sequenced was peripheral blood. CDR3 nucleotide sequence: TGTGCCAGCTCACCACGGGAGTTGGGAGAGACCCAGTACTTC. Its translation: CASSPRELGETQYF.